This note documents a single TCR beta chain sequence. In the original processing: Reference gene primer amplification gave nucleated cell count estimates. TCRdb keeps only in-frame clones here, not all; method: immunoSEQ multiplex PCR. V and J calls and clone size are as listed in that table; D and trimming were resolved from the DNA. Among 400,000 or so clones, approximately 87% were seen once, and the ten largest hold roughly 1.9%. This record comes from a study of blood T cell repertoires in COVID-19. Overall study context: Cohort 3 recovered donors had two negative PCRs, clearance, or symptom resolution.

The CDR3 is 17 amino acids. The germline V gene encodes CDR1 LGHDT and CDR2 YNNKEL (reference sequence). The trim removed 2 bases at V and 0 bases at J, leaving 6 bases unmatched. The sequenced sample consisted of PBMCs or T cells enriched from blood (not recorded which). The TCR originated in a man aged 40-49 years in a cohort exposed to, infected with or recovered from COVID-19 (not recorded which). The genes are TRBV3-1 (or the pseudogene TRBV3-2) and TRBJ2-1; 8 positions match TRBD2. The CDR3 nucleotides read TGTGCCAGCAGCCAACGGGGCGGGGGGAGCTCCTACAATGAGCAGTTCTTC. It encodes CASSQRGGGSSYNEQFF.